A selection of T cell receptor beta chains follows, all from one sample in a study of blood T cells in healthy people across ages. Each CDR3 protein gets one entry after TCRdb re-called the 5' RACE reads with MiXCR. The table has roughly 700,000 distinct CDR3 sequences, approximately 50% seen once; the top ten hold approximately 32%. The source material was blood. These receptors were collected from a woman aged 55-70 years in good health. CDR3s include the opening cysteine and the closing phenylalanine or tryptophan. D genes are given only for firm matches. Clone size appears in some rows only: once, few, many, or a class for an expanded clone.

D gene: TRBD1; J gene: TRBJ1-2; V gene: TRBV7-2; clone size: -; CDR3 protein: CASSWGRTGFGGYTF; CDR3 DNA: TGTGCCAGCAGCTGGGGACGGACAGGTTTTGGAGGCTACACCTTC
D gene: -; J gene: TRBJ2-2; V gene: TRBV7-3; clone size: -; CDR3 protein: CASSFGRTGELFF; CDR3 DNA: TGTGCCAGCAGCTTCGGTAGGACCGGGGAGCTGTTTTTT
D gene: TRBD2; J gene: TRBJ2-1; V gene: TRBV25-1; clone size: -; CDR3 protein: CASSEQLAGKLNEQFF; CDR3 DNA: TGTGCCAGCAGTGAACAGCTAGCGGGCAAACTCAATGAGCAGTTCTTC
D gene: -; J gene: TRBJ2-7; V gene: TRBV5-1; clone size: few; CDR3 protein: CASSTTGGLSEQYF; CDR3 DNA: TGCGCCAGCAGCACGACAGGAGGGCTCAGCGAGCAGTACTTC
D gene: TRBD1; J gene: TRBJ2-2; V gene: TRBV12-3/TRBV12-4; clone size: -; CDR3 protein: CASRTGPISTGELFF; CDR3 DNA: TGTGCCAGCAGGACAGGGCCGATAAGCACCGGGGAGCTGTTTTTT
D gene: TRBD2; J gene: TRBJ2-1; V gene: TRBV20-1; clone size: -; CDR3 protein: CSARAAGGRNEQFF; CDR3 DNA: TGCAGTGCTAGGGCAGCGGGAGGTAGGAATGAGCAGTTCTTC
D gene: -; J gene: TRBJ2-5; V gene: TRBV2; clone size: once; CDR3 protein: CASIYRGGYQETQYF; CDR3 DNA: TGTGCCAGCATCTACAGAGGGGGATACCAAGAGACCCAGTACTTC
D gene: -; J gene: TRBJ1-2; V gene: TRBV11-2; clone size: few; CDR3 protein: CASSPTMQGTYGYTF; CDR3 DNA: TGTGCCAGCAGCCCGACCATGCAGGGGACCTATGGCTACACCTTC
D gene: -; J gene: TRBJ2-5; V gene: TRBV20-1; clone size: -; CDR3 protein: CSADSGSQQETQYF; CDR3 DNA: TGCAGTGCTGATAGCGGAAGCCAACAAGAGACCCAGTACTTC
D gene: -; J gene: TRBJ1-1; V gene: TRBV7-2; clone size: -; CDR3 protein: CASSLSQLNTEAFF; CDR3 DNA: TGTGCCAGCAGCTTATCACAGTTGAACACTGAAGCTTTCTTT
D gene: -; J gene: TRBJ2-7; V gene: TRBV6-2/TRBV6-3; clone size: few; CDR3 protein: CASSPYTGKYEQYF; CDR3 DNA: TGTGCCAGCAGTCCGTACACAGGGAAATACGAGCAGTACTTC
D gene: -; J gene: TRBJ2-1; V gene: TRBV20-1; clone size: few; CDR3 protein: CSADLRLAREGQFF; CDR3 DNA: TGCAGTGCCGATCTACGGTTAGCGAGAGAGGGGCAGTTCTTC
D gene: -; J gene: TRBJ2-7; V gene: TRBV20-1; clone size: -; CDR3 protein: CSARHPSAYEQYF; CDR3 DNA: TGCAGTGCTAGACATCCTAGCGCCTACGAGCAGTACTTC
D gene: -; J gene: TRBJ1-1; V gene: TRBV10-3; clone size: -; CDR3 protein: CAISAPTRRNTEAFF; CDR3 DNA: TGTGCCATCAGTGCCCCAACTAGGAGAAACACTGAAGCTTTCTTT
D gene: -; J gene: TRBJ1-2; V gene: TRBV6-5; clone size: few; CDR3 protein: CASSSSLANYGYTF; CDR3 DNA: TGTGCCAGCAGTTCCTCGTTAGCTAACTATGGCTACACCTTC
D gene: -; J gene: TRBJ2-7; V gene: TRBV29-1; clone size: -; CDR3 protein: CSVGFYNEQYF; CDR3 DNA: TGCAGCGTTGGGTTCTACAATGAGCAGTACTTC
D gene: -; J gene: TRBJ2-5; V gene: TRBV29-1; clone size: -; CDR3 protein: CSVDPWMEQYF; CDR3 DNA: TGCAGCGTTGACCCTTGGATGGAGCAGTACTTC
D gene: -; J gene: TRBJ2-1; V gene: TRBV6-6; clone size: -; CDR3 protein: CASSYVSSYNEQFF; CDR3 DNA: TGTGCCAGCAGTTACGTTAGCTCCTACAATGAGCAGTTCTTC
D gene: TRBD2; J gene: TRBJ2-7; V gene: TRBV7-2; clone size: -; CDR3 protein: CASSSRRAGGTYEQYF; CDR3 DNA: TGTGCCAGCAGCTCTAGGAGAGCGGGGGGGACCTACGAGCAGTACTTC
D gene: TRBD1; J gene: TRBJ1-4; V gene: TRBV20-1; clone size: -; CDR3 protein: CSAEQGNEKRFF; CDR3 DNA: TGCAGTGCTGAACAGGGGAATGAAAAACGGTTTTTT
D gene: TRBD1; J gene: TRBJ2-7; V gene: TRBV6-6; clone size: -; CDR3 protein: CASRSRTGSYEQYF; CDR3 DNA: TGTGCCAGCAGAAGTAGGACAGGGTCCTACGAGCAGTACTTC
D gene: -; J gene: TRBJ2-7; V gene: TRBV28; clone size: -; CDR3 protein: CASGRVTYEQYF; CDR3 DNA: TGTGCCAGCGGCCGGGTTACCTACGAGCAGTACTTC
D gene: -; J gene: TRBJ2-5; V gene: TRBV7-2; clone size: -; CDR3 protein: CATDRETQYF; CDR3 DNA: TGTGCAACCGATAGGGAGACCCAGTACTTC
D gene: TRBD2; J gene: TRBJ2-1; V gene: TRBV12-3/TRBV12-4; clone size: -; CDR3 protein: CASREPGTSGQNEQFF; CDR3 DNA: TGTGCCAGCAGGGAGCCCGGGACTAGCGGGCAGAATGAGCAGTTCTTC
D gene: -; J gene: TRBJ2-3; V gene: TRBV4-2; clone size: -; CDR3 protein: CASSPYEGDADTQYF; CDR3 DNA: TGTGCCAGCAGCCCCTATGAGGGAGACGCAGATACGCAGTATTTT
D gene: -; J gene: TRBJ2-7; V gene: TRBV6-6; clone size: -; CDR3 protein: CASSYPGSSYGQYF; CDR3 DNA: TGTGCCAGCAGTTATCCCGGGAGCTCCTACGGGCAGTACTTC
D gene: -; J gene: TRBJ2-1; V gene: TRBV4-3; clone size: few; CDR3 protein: CASSQGPRGEQFF; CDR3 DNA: TGCGCCAGCAGCCAAGGACCTAGGGGAGAGCAGTTCTTC
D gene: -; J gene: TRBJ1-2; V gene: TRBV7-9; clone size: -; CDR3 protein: CASSQGANGYTF; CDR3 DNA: TGTGCCAGCAGCCAGGGAGCAAATGGCTACACCTTC
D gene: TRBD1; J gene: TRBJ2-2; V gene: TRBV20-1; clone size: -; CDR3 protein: CSASDRGNTGELFF; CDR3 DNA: TGCAGTGCTAGCGACAGGGGGAACACCGGGGAGCTGTTTTTT
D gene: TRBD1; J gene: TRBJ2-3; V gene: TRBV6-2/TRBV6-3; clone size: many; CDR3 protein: CASSARDRPSDTQYF; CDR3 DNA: TGTGCCAGCAGTGCCCGGGACAGACCGTCCGATACGCAGTATTTT
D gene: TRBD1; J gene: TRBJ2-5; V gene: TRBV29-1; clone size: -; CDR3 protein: CSANGGRGPVETQYF; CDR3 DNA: TGCAGCGCAAATGGGGGCAGGGGGCCCGTAGAGACCCAGTACTTC
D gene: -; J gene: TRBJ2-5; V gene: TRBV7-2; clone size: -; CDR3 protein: CASNHGRREETQYF; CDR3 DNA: TGTGCCAGCAACCACGGACGTCGGGAAGAGACCCAGTACTTC
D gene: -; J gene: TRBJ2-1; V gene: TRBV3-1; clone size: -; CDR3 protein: CASSQEDLAPYNEQFF; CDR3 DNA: TGTGCCAGCAGCCAAGAAGATCTAGCGCCATACAATGAGCAGTTCTTC
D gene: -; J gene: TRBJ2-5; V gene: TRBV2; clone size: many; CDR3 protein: CASSGTGRETQYF; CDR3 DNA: TGTGCCAGCAGTGGGACTGGGCGAGAGACCCAGTACTTC
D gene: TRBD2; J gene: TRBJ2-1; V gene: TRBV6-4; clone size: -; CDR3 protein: CASSDSTGLAGTGEQFF; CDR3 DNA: TGTGCCAGCAGTGACTCAACAGGACTAGCGGGAACAGGCGAGCAGTTCTTC
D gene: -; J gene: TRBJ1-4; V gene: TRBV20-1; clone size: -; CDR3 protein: CSRVDSTNEKLFF; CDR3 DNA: TGCAGTCGAGTGGACAGCACTAATGAAAAACTGTTTTTT
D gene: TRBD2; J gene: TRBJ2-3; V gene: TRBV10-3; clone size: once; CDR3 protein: CAISEGLAGITDTQYF; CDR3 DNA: TGTGCCATCAGTGAGGGACTAGCGGGAATAACAGATACGCAGTATTTT
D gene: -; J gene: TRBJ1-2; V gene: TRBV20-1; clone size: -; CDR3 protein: CSASPRGAGYGYTF; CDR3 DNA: TGCAGTGCTAGTCCGCGGGGGGCCGGTTATGGCTACACCTTC
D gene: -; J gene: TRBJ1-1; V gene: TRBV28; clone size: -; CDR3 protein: CASSSPGQGGRAFF; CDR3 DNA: TGTGCCAGCAGTTCCCCGGGACAAGGGGGAAGAGCTTTCTTT
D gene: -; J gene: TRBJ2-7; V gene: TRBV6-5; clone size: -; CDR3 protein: CASRPPGIYEQYF; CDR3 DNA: TGTGCCAGCAGACCCCCGGGGATTTACGAGCAGTACTTC
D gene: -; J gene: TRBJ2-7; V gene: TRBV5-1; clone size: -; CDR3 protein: CASSFGVMGRVNSYEQYF; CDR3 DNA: TGCGCCAGCAGCTTCGGGGTAATGGGCAGGGTGAACTCCTACGAGCAGTACTTC
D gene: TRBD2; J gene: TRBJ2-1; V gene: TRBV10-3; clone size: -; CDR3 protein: CAISLTSGNNNEQFF; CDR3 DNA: TGTGCCATCAGCCTCACTAGCGGGAACAACAATGAGCAGTTCTTC